Each of the 20 T cell receptor beta chains below was sequenced from the same sample in a study of Graves' ophthalmopathy and Graves' hyperthyroidism. TCR beta CDR3 regions were amplified from RNA transcripts. An initial RT-PCR round employing HTBI primers preceded a second-round multiplex PCR. From the multiplex PCR reads, TCRdb called clonotypes with MiXCR, one entry per CDR3 protein. The sample holds about 700,000 distinct CDR3 sequences, roughly 41% seen once. Sequenced sample: peripheral blood. Receptor source: an adult man with Graves' ophthalmopathy.

The chain combines TRBV29-1 with TRBJ1-2; 7 nucleotides agree with TRBD1. Germline V gene data show CDR1 as SQVTM and CDR2 as ANQGSEA. The CDR3 has 13 amino acids. V dropped 7 bases and J dropped 4; count of bases not matched to a gene: 9. CDR3 amino acids: CSARQGRGYGYTF. As DNA, the CDR3 is TGCAGCGCCCGACAGGGAAGGGGCTATGGCTACACCTTC.

V and J are TRBV10-3 and TRBJ1-3; no definite D call. The germline gives CDR1 ENHRY, CDR2 SYGVKD. CDR3 length: 15 residues. Trimming cost V 6 bases and J 4 bases, with 16 bases left between them. CDR3 amino acids: CAISPRGGRGNTIYF. The DNA of the CDR3 is TGTGCCATCAGCCCCAGAGGAGGGCGAGGAAACACCATATATTTT.

This clonotype was counted between two and nine times. J is TRBJ1-2 and V is TRBV2; 9 positions match TRBD1. This CDR3 is built from 14 residues. The J segment lost 6 bases and the V segment lost 6 bases, leaving 8 bases of the junction unmatched. Germline CDR1 and CDR2: SNHLY and FYNNEI. The CDR3, as DNA: TGTGCCAGCAGCCACCGGGACAGGGCCAATGGCTACACCTTC. Translated, it gives CASSHRDRANGYTF. Looking up the rest from reference TRBV2 and TRBJ1-2 gives the full variable domain: EPEVTQTPSHQVTQMGQEVILRCVPISNHLYFYWYRQILGQKVEFLVSFYNNEISEKSEIFDDQFSVERPDGSNFTLKIRSTKLEDSAMYFCASSHRDRANGYTFGSGTRLTVV.

This clonotype was seen a few times. V usage is TRBV4-1 and J usage is TRBJ1-5, with D maybe TRBD1 (6 bases). This CDR3 contains 15 residues. The V end lost 3 bases, the J end lost 7 bases, and 16 bases lay between the germline ends. The V gene's germline CDR1 is MGHRA and CDR2 YSYEKL. The CDR3 DNA reads as TGCGCCAGCAGCCAGGACTCACAGGGACGACAGCCCCAGCATTTT. Encoded protein: CASSQDSQGRQPQHF.

The V gene is TRBV20-1, the J gene TRBJ2-2; D call uncertain. Germline V gives CDR1 DFQATT, CDR2 SNEGSKA (reference sequence). Trimming removed 1 base at V and 0 bases at J, with 9 bases between. The CDR3 sequence is 15 residues long. The CDR3: CSARVSRTNTGELFF. The CDR3 DNA is TGCAGTGCTAGAGTATCCAGGACGAACACCGGGGAGCTGTTTTTT.

J is TRBJ1-4 and V is TRBV23-1; D gene uncertain. Being an ORF, TRBV23-1 has a function that is uncertain. The CDR3 length is 18 residues. The V gene lost 4 bases and the J gene lost 0 bases, with 18 bases spanning the gap. In DNA form, the CDR3 reads TGCGCCAGCAGTCCTCTCCTGGGAGGCACCTCAACTAATGAAAAACTGTTTTTT. This codes for CASSPLLGGTSTNEKLFF.

V gene TRBV12-3 or TRBV12-4 combines with J gene TRBJ2-7; 14 nucleotides agree with TRBD2. The CDR3 runs to 19 residues. The trim removed 6 bases at V and 1 base at J, leaving 14 bases unmatched. The CDR3 sequence: CASSHTPGLAGVASYEQYF. The CDR3 DNA is TGTGCCAGCAGCCATACTCCGGGACTAGCGGGAGTTGCGTCCTACGAGCAGTACTTC.

The chain has TRBV6-1 and TRBJ1-2, with D tentatively TRBD1 (6 bases). Trimming took 5 bases from V and 8 from J, leaving 15 bases between them. Germline lookup yields CDR1 MNHNS and CDR2 SASEGT. The length of the CDR3 is 13 residues. The CDR3 DNA sequence: TGTGCCAGCAGTCGAAGGGGGGCCAAGGGCTACACCTTC. Its protein product is CASSRRGAKGYTF.

This clonotype was counted many times. This chain connects TRBV24-1 to TRBJ1-5; the match to TRBD1 covers 10 bases. J was trimmed by 5 bases and V by 11 bases; bases with no gene match: 8. This CDR3 comprises 14 residues. Germline V gene lookup returns CDR1 KGHDR and CDR2 SFDVKD. In nucleotides, the CDR3 is TGTGCCAGCAGACCCGGGACAGGGGATCAGCCCCAGCATTTT. Protein product: CASRPGTGDQPQHF.

V usage is TRBV11-1 and J usage is TRBJ1-2; the match to TRBD1 covers 7 bases. With V trimmed by 5 bases and J by 4 bases, 13 bases remained unmatched. The CDR3 is 16 amino acids. Germline lookup yields CDR1 SGHAT and CDR2 FQDESV (reference sequence). CDR3 in DNA: TGTGCCAGCAGCACCCCAGACAGAGGGACAGCCTATGGCTACACCTTC. It translates to CASSTPDRGTAYGYTF.

The gene calls are TRBV25-1 and TRBJ1-5; 10 bases fit TRBD1. Germline lookup yields CDR1 MGHDK and CDR2 SYGVNS. The CDR3 is made up of 16 amino acids. The trim removed 4 bases at V and 6 bases at J, leaving 9 bases unmatched. CDR3 sequence: CASSASSGQGVQPQHF. CDR3 bases: TGTGCCAGCAGTGCTAGTTCCGGACAGGGGGTTCAGCCCCAGCATTTT.

The V gene is TRBV24-1, the J gene TRBJ1-5; TRBD1 might be the D (5 bases). Trimming shortened V by 11 bases and J by 0 bases, and 16 bases separated the two germline ends. CDR3 length equals 15 residues. Looked up from germline, CDR1 is KGHDR and CDR2 is SFDVKD. The CDR3 is CASSSRGSSNQPQHF. The CDR3 DNA reads as TGTGCCAGTAGTTCAAGGGGCTCTAGCAATCAGCCCCAGCATTTT.

The chain employs TRBV7-9 and TRBJ2-2; D is perhaps TRBD1 (5 bases). The CDR3 loop spans 16 amino acids. Germline lookup yields CDR1 SEHNR and CDR2 FQNEAQ (reference sequence). V dropped 7 bases and J dropped 4 bases, with 19 bases sitting between them. The CDR3 here is CASIPQARGGTGELFF. DNA of the CDR3: TGTGCCAGCATCCCACAGGCCCGTGGTGGCACCGGGGAGCTGTTTTTT.

The chain carries TRBV5-1 and TRBJ1-5; TRBD1 matches 7 bases. The CDR3 is 19 residues long. Unmatched junction bases numbered 16, after V lost 4 bases and J lost 0 bases. Per germline, CDR1 SGHRS and CDR2 YFSETQ. The CDR3 DNA reads as TGCGCCAGCAGCACCGTACCAGGACAGGACAGTTATAGCAATCAGCCCCAGCATTTT. This sequence encodes CASSTVPGQDSYSNQPQHF. Looking up the rest from reference TRBV5-1 and TRBJ1-5 gives the full variable domain: KAGVTQTPRYLIKTRGQQVTLSCSPISGHRSVSWYQQTPGQGLQFLFEYFSETQRNKGNFPGRFSGRQFSNSRSEMNVSTLELGDSALYLCASSTVPGQDSYSNQPQHFGDGTRLSIL.

Only a few counts were recorded for this clonotype. J is TRBJ2-7 and V is TRBV7-9; maybe TRBD1 (5 bases). Germline CDR1 SEHNR, CDR2 FQNEAQ (reference sequence). This CDR3 is 12 amino acids long. Trimming took 6 bases from V and 6 from J, leaving 12 bases between them. The CDR3 region has the DNA TGTGCCAGCAGTTACCCCCAGGGCGAGCAGTACTTC. Translating it yields CASSYPQGEQYF. Full variable domain (missing parts from reference TRBV7-9 and TRBJ2-7): DTGVSQNPRHKITKRGQNVTFRCDPISEHNRLYWYRQTLGQGPEFLTYFQNEAQLEKSRLLSDRFSAERPKGSFSTLEIQRTEQGDSAMYLCASSYPQGEQYFGPGTRLTVT.

This clonotype was detected only once. This clone may be a read error of a much larger clone one base away. This chain joins TRBV7-9 and TRBJ1-2; D remains unclear. Trimming took 5 bases from V and 7 from J, leaving 14 bases between them. This CDR3 comprises 13 residues. The V gene's germline CDR1 is SEHNR and CDR2 FQNEAQ (reference sequence). The CDR3 coding sequence is TGTGCCAGCAGCCCCTATCTGGGCTTTGGCTACACCTTC. This translates into CASSPYLGFGYTF.

This clonotype appeared a few times. This chain joins TRBV29-1 and TRBJ2-7, with D perhaps matching TRBD1 (6 bases). The CDR3 spans 14 residues. V was shortened by 5 bases and J by 1 base, with 15 bases between the two germline ends. The germline V gene encodes CDR1 SQVTM and CDR2 ANQGSEA. This chain's CDR3 is CSVPHSGTSYEQYF. CDR3 sequence (DNA): TGCAGCGTTCCCCATTCCGGGACATCCTACGAGCAGTACTTC.

There are a few counts of this clonotype. This sequence joins TRBV7-9 and TRBJ1-3; 9 bases fit TRBD1. The CDR3 contains 18 residues. CDR1 SEHNR and CDR2 FQNEAQ come from the germline V gene (reference sequence). Germline trimming cut 2 bases from V and 2 bases from J; bases unmatched to any gene: 10. The CDR3 coding sequence is TGTGCCAGCAGCTTAAAGTCGGGGGACAGGGCCACTGGAAACACCATATATTTT. Translation: CASSLKSGDRATGNTIYF. Using reference TRBV7-9 and TRBJ1-3 for the parts outside the CDR3, the full variable domain is DTGVSQNPRHKITKRGQNVTFRCDPISEHNRLYWYRQTLGQGPEFLTYFQNEAQLEKSRLLSDRFSAERPKGSFSTLEIQRTEQGDSAMYLCASSLKSGDRATGNTIYFGEGSWLTVV.

There are many counts of this clonotype. The chain is built from TRBV24-1 and TRBJ1-5, with TRBD1 identical over 9 bases. The CDR3 totals 15 residues. The germline V gene has CDR1 KGHDR and CDR2 SFDVKD. The J segment lost 2 bases and the V segment lost 11 bases, leaving 9 bases of the junction unmatched. DNA for the CDR3: TGTGCCAGCAGACTGGGACAGGGAGGCAATCAGCCCCAGCATTTT. Protein sequence: CASRLGQGGNQPQHF.

This clonotype was counted between two and nine times. A much larger clone lies a single base off, so this may be a read error. This chain uses TRBV24-1 with TRBJ2-5, with D hard to call. CDR3 length: 11 amino acids. Trimming stripped 2 bases from V and 5 bases from J, with 2 bases between. The germline V gene has CDR1 KGHDR and CDR2 SFDVKD. Here the CDR3 reads CATSDYETQYF. For the CDR3, the DNA is TGTGCCACCAGTGATTATGAGACCCAGTACTTC.